This entry features one T cell receptor (beta chain) sequence. Its binding antigen is unknown. Per-base qualities were not stored, and no clone one base away is much larger. The sample is drawn from a study of blood T cells in healthy people across ages (dated by TCRdb to the mid-2010s). For the study in its entirety: In model experiments, roughly one uniquely barcoded TCR beta cDNA molecule per two T cells was captured by template switching. Donors of different ages were randomly distributed across sequencing lanes to avoid experimental bias. Age-related changes in TCR beta repertoire diversity were measured in the study by deep sequencing normalized with unique cDNA molecular identifiers. Two additional independent replicas of 1 million unique cDNA reads from the same blood draw were analyzed for two donors (one aged 18 to 30 and one aged 80 or older). The donors were split into four age groups: young (average about 15 years), middle-aged (around 40), aged (62) and long-lived (approximately 80).

The library was produced with 5' RACE. Sequencing instrument: Illumina HiSeq 2500. The second PCR ran for about 7 to 11 cycles and used a J-beta primer mix along with a sample-barcoded 5' primer. Each TCR beta cDNA molecule received a unique molecular identifier from a template-switch 5' adaptor carrying 12 random nucleotides. Each sample yielded at least 3 million CDR3-containing paired-end reads. First-strand cDNA was synthesized from all RNA with the Mint cDNA synthesis kit, primed by a TRBC-specific oligonucleotide. Following uracil-DNA glycosylase treatment, a first 18-cycle PCR with universal primers M1SS and BC2_uni_R was performed on all cDNA. Per the source publication's procedure: For normalization, 1 million high-quality reads were randomly selected from each sample, with every read carrying a distinct molecular identifier. Instead of being binned into consensus sequences, reads with shared molecular identifiers were discarded. MiTCR, with a Q25 quality threshold and the strictest error-elimination algorithm, was used for CDR3 identification, clonotype clustering and error correction. A nonparametric unseen species model using Euler transformation provided a lower-bound estimate of total TCR beta diversity. The public reads were quality trimmed at Q25 with fastp and then assembled into clones with MiXCR by TCRdb, keeping productive beta chains. Rows matching on CDR3 protein sequence are summarized as one entry with the most common DNA and genes. The V and J calls and clone size are TCRdb's, not the authors'. In this sample the table shows some 920,000 distinct CDR3 sequences, roughly 47% of which occur a single time. Of the sample, 20% to 25% falls within the top ten clones.

Systemically healthy Caucasian individuals from Russia, 35 to 50 in total and aged about 6 to 90 years, were included as donors. Each donor gave 8.5 to 10 milliliters of peripheral blood, collected into EDTA-treated Vacutainer tubes. Ficoll-Paque density-gradient centrifugation was used to isolate PBMCs, with at least 6 million obtained per sample. Trizol reagent was used to extract total RNA from the PBMCs, yielding at least 5.5 micrograms per sample. For every donor, flow cytometry on a PBMC aliquot measured the percentage of naive CD45RAhigh/CD27high T cells. Results the study describes overall, beyond this receptor: Because donor CMV infection status was unknown, age-related changes in expanded clonotypes were potentially confounded. As age increased, observed TCR beta diversity per million T cells dropped in a roughly linear way, and a significant reduction was already evident by age around 41. Estimates of total diversity based on one million sequenced T cells were considered lower bounds and underestimates. The long-lived group showed more naive CD4+ T cells, fewer expanded clones and increased TCR diversity than the aged group, suggesting age selection. Because profiling used bulk unsorted PBMCs, naive and antigen-experienced compartments could not be compared conclusively. Observed TCR beta diversity correlated strongly with the percentage of naive T cells measured by flow cytometry.

Sequencing was done on a sample of blood. The sequence came from a woman aged 60-75 years in good health.

The DNA is TGCGCCAGCAGTGGGGGAAGCAGGGCGGTTTCCGGGGAGCAGTTCTTC. Its translation reads: CASSGGSRAVSGEQFF. The chain was built from TRBV10-2 and TRBJ2-1, and perhaps TRBD1 as D gene, on 5 matching bases. The CDR3 contains 16 residues, cysteine and phenylalanine counted. Left in the record is the CDR3 DNA by itself, 48 bases read in frame from the first base. Taken from the germline V gene, the CDR1 and CDR2 loops are WSHSY and SAAADI. V gives up 4 bases and J gives up 10 bases, and the segment between their germline ends measures 23 bases.